This T cell receptor beta chain was identified in a study of blood T cell repertoires in COVID-19. Study details: The analysed material was cDNA or gDNA that came from T cells, B-cell-depleted T cells, or PBMCs.

Sequencing was performed with immunoSEQ multiplex PCR; in TCRdb, only in-frame clones are kept and a portion is missing. Altogether under 75,000 clones are present, 80% being singletons, with the ten largest covering roughly 18%. Trimming took 3 bases from V and 7 from J; bases not matched to a gene: 8. There are 14 residues in the CDR3. Germline assignment: CDR1 ENHRY and CDR2 SYGVKD. The rearrangement uses TRBV10-3 and TRBJ2-7; TRBD1 agrees at 8 bases. The sequencing input was peripheral blood. The clonotype comes from a man between 65 and 79 years old who had recovered from COVID-19. CDR3 sequence reads: CAISDQDRAREQYF. CDR3 in DNA: TGTGCCATCAGTGACCAGGACAGGGCTCGAGAGCAGTACTTC.